The TCR beta chain under discussion was sequenced for a study of radiotherapy plus CTLA-4 blockade in lung cancer. Study summary: Objective responses emerged in over 15% of patients, and around 31% attained disease control. Study-wide results and limits: Radiotherapy with ipilimumab was followed by blood expansion of tumor-derived clones. With interferon-beta, early dynamics of blood T cell clones were reported to best predict response.

Lung cancer patients with chemo-refractory metastatic non-small-cell disease were given focal radiation plus CTLA-4 blockade with ipilimumab. On this clone: Its matching antigen is unknown.

Sequenced by immunoSEQ multiplex PCR; TCRdb stores in-frame clones only, minus some. The sample holds approximately 89,000 clones, roughly four fifths seen once. Trimming stripped 0 bases from V and 2 bases from J, with 5 bases between. Germline V gene lookup returns CDR1 MNHEY and CDR2 SVGAGI. CDR3 length: 14 residues. This material consisted of peripheral blood, taken from a patient treated with radiotherapy plus ipilimumab. V usage is TRBV6-5 and J usage is TRBJ1-5, with D hard to call. The origin of this receptor is a human donor with non-small cell lung cancer that progressed on radiotherapy plus ipilimumab. The CDR3 protein is CASSYSAGNQPQHF. The CDR3 coding sequence is TGTGCCAGCAGTTACTCGGCAGGCAATCAGCCCCAGCATTTT.